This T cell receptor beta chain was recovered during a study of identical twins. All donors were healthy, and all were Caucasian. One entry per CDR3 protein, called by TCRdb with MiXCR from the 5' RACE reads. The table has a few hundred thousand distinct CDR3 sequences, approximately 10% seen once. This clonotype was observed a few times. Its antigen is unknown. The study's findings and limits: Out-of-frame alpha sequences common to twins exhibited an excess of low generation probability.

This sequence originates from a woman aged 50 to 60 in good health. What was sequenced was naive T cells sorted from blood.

The DNA for the CDR3 is TGCAGTGCCTCGGGCCGGTTAGATCGAGGAGGCACTGAAGCTTTCTTT. Protein sequence: CSASGRLDRGGTEAFF. J is TRBJ1-1 and V is TRBV20-1, with D unresolved. The germline V gene has CDR1 DFQATT and CDR2 SNEGSKA (reference sequence). This CDR3 has 16 residues. Trimming left V 6 bases short and J 4 bases short, with 24 bases between.